The clone carrying this TCR beta chain has a handful of counts. Antigen unknown. With 0 bases removed from V and 0 bases from J, the gap between germline ends came to 9 bases. Germline-derived CDR1 and CDR2 are SGHVS and FQNEAQ. The CDR3 consists of 15 residues. The data derive from a study of PD-1 blockade in mismatch repair-deficient tumors. Overall study findings and caveats: About 4.5% of the roughly 140 peptide-expanded blood TCRs were also found in tumor.

Libraries were prepared by immunoSEQ multiplex PCR; TCRdb keeps only in-frame clonotypes and omits some of them. Among about 14,000 clones, roughly 86% were seen once, and the ten largest hold 3.5% to 6%. Time point given: roughly ten-day in vitro stimulation with candidate neoantigen peptide 6. The chain uses TRBV7-8 and TRBJ2-7, with D perhaps TRBD1 or TRBD2 (5 bases each). The sequencing here drew on cells cultured in vitro, taken from a patient treated with pembrolizumab. This clonotype was obtained from an adult with mismatch repair-deficient cancer. The CDR3 protein is CASSLAGTSSYEQYF. The CDR3, as DNA: TGTGCCAGCAGCTTAGCTGGGACGAGCTCCTACGAGCAGTACTTC.